These 8 T cell receptor beta chains were sequenced from one sample in a study of T cells in Graves' hyperthyroidism and ophthalmopathy. The CDR3 regions of TCR beta were amplified from RNA transcripts. During a first-round RT-PCR of the TCR CDR3, the HTBI primer set was used. TCRdb re-derived calls from the multiplex PCR reads in MiXCR, one entry per CDR3 protein. The sample has roughly 650,000 distinct CDR3 sequences, roughly 16% seen once; the top ten hold roughly 3%. Sequenced material: blood. All receptors come from a woman between 40 and 55 years old with Graves' ophthalmopathy.

This clonotype was counted many times. This sequence joins TRBV6-1 and TRBJ2-3, with a weak D call TRBD1 (6 bases). The V end was cut by 8 bases, the J end by 0 bases, with 9 bases between. Germline V gene sequence: CDR1 MNHNS, CDR2 SASEGT. The CDR3 has 13 amino acids. CDR3 amino acids: CASLGQSTDTQYF. The CDR3 nucleotides are TGTGCCAGCCTGGGACAAAGCACAGATACGCAGTATTTT.

This clonotype was counted at least ten times. The chain couples TRBV12-3 or TRBV12-4 to TRBJ2-7; weak D call: TRBD2 (7 bases). The CDR3 length is 13 residues. Between the trimmed V and J ends, which lost 5 bases and 3 bases, there was a span of 11 bases. The CDR3 loop is CASSTGTIYEQYF. Written as DNA, the CDR3 is TGTGCCAGCAGTACAGGGACTATCTACGAGCAGTACTTC.

This clonotype was observed a handful of times. The chain recombines TRBV4-1 with TRBJ2-5; 10 bases agree with TRBD2. The CDR3 runs to 16 residues. Germline V CDR1 and CDR2: MGHRA, YSYEKL. Germline trimming cut 8 bases from V and 1 base from J; bases unmatched to any gene: 10. The CDR3: CASRQGAGGVQETQYF. The CDR3 region has the DNA TGCGCCAGCCGTCAAGGAGCGGGAGGGGTCCAAGAGACCCAGTACTTC.

The chain links TRBV12-3 or TRBV12-4 to TRBJ2-3; the D gene is possibly TRBD2 (5 bases). The CDR3 has 15 amino acids. Trimming removed 7 bases at V and 4 bases at J, with 18 bases between. DNA for the CDR3: TGTGCCAGCACCAGACTACTAGAGGGCTCAGATACGCAGTATTTT. This gives the protein CASTRLLEGSDTQYF.

This clonotype was picked up a small number of times. This rearrangement joins TRBV11-1 to TRBJ2-7; 10 bases are shared with TRBD1. CDR1 is SGHAT, CDR2 FQDESV, per germline (reference sequence). CDR3 length equals 15 residues. The junction had 9 bases not matched to a gene; V was cut back by 7 bases and J by 3 bases. CDR3 coding DNA: TGTGCCAGCAATATGGGACAGGGGTCCGACTACGAGCAGTACTTC. Protein: CASNMGQGSDYEQYF.

The table lists this clonotype with many counts. The chain carries TRBV28 and TRBJ1-1; a possible D gene is TRBD1 (6 bases). CDR1 and CDR2 from the germline V gene are MDHEN and SYDVKM. The CDR3 contains 11 residues. Trimming cost V 3 bases and J 10 bases, with 9 bases left between them. The CDR3 reads CASSLGHTAFF. CDR3 nucleotide sequence: TGTGCCAGCAGTTTGGGACATACAGCTTTCTTT.

This clonotype was counted a few times. The chain employs TRBV2 and TRBJ2-7; perhaps TRBD1 as D (6 bases). The V gene's germline CDR1 is SNHLY and CDR2 FYNNEI. The V gene lost 6 bases and the J gene lost 2 bases, with 14 bases spanning the gap. The length of the CDR3 is 14 residues. The CDR3 here is CASRKDSSAYEQYF. The CDR3 DNA sequence: TGTGCCAGCAGAAAGGACAGCTCTGCCTACGAGCAGTACTTC.

This clonotype was found a few times. The V and J genes are TRBV19 and TRBJ1-4; D gene unclear. Germline-derived CDR1 and CDR2 are LNHDA and SQIVND (reference sequence). CDR3 size: 14 residues. Trimming removed 6 bases at V and 7 bases at J, with 15 bases between. For the CDR3, the DNA is TGTGCCAGTAGACCCCGGGCCCGGGGTGAAAAACTGTTTTTT. Translating it yields CASRPRARGEKLFF.